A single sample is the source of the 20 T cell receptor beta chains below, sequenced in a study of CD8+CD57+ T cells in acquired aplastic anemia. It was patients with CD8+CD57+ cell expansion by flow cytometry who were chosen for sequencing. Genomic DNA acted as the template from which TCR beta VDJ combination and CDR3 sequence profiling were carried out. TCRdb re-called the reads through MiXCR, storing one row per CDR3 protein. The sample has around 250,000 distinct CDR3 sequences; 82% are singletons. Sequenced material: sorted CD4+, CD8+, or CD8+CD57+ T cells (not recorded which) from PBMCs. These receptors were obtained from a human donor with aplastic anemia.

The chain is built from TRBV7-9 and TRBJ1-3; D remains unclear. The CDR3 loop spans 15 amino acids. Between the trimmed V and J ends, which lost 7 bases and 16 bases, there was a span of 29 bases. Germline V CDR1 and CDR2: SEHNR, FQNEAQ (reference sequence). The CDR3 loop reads CASTVGRATARANYF. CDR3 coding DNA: TGTGCCAGCACCGTAGGGAGAGCAACCGCTAGGGCCAACTATTTT.

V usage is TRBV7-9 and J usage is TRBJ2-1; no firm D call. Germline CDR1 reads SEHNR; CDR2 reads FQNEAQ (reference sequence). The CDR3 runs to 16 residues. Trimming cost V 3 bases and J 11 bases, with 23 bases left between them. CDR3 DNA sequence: TGTGCCAGCAGCTTTGAAGCAGGCTATGGCTACACTAAGCAGTTCTTC. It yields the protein CASSFEAGYGYTKQFF.

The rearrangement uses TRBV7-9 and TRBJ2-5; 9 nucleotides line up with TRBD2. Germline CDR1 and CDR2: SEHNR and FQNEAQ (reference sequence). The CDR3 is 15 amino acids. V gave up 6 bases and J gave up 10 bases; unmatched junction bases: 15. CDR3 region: CASSSSGTWGVHQYF. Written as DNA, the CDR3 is TGTGCCAGCAGTTCTAGCGGGACTTGGGGCGTGCACCAGTACTTC.

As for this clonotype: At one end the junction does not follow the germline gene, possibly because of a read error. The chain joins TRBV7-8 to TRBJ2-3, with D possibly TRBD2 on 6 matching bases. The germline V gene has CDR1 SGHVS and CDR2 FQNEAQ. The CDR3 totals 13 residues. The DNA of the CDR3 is TGTGCCAGCGGGTACGGGGGTACAGGTACGCAGTTCTTT. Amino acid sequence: CASGYGGTGTQFF.

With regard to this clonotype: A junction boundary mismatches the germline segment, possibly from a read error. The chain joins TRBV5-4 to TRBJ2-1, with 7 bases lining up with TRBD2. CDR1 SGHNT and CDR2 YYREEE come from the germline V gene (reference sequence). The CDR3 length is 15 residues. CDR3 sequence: CASSFTSAMSNSSVF. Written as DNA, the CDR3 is TGTGCCAGCAGCTTTACTAGCGCAATGAGCAATTCTTCGGTCTTC. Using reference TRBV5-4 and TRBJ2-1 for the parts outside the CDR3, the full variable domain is ETGVTQSPTHLIKTRGQQVTLRCSSQSGHNTVSWYQQALGQGPQFIFQYYREEENGRGNFPPRFSGLQFPNYSSELNVNALELDDSALYLCASSFTSAMSNSSVFGPGTRLTVL.

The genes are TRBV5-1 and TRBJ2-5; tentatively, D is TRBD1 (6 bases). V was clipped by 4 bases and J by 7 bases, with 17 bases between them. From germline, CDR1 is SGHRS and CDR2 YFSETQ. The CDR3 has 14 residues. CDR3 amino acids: CASSLGASSATQYF. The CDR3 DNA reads TGCGCCAGCAGCCTGGGGGCCTCGAGCGCGACCCAGTACTTC.

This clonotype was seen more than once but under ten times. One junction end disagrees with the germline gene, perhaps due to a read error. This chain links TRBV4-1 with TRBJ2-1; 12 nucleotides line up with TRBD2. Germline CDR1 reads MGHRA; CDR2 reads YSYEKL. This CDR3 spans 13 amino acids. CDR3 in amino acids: CASSHGLAGSLSF. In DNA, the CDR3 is TGCGCCAGCAGCCATGGACTAGCGGGAAGTCTGTCCTTC.

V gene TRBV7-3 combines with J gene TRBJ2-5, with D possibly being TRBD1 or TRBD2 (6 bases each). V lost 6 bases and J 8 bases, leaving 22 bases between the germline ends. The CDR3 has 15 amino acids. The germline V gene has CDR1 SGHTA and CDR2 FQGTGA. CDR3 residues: CASSTTGGGADTQYF. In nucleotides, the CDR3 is TGTGCCAGCAGTACTACCGGGGGCGGCGCAGACACCCAGTACTTC.

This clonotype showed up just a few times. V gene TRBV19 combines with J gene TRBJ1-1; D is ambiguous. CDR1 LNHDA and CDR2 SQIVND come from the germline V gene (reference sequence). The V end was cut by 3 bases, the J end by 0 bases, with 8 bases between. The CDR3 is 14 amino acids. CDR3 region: CASSIARLNTEAFF. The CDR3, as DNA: TGTGCCAGTAGTATCGCTAGGCTGAACACTGAAGCTTTCTTT.

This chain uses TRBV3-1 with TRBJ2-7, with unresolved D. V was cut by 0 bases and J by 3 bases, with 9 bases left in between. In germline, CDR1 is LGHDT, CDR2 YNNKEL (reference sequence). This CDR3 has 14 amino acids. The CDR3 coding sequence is TGTGCCAGCAGCCAAGACATAAAAGGCTACGAGCAGTACTTC. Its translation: CASSQDIKGYEQYF.

CDR3 sequence reads: CASSLEGWYTAAYF. The DNA for the CDR3 is TGTGCCAGCAGCTTAGAGGGATGGTACACTGCAGCTTATTTT. The chain joins TRBV11-2 to TRBJ2-3; no reliable D call. The V gene lost 0 bases and the J gene lost 15 bases, with 19 bases spanning the gap. The germline CDR1 and CDR2 sequences are SGHAT and FQNNGV. This CDR3 is built from 14 residues.

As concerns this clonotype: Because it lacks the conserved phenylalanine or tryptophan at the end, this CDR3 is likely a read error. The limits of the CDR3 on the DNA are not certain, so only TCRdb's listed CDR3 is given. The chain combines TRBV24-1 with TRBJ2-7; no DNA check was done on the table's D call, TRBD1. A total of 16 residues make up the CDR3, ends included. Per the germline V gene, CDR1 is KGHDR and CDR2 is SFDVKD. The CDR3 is CATRTTGQANLPAQRL.

CDR3: CGFKSSGGGDEQFF. CDR3 in DNA: TGTGGCTTTAAAAGTAGTGGGGGGGGCGATGAGCAGTTCTTC. The genes are TRBV19 and TRBJ2-1; D may be TRBD2 (7 bases). CDR3 length: 14 residues. The germline V gene has CDR1 LNHDA and CDR2 SQIVND (reference sequence).

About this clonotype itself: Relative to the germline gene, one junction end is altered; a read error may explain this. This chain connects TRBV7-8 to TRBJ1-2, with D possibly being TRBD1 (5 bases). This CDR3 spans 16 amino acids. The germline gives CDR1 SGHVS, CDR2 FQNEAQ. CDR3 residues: CASSLAGGGVVHGYTF. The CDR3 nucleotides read TGTGCCAGCAGCTTGGCGGGGGGTGGGGTTGTGCATGGTTACACCTTC.

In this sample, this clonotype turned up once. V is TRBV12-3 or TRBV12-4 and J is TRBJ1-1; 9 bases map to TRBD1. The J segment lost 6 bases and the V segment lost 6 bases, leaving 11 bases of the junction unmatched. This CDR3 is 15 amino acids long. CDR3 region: CASSKTGGSFAEAFF. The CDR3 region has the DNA TGTGCCAGCAGCAAAACAGGGGGCTCGTTCGCTGAAGCTTTCTTT.

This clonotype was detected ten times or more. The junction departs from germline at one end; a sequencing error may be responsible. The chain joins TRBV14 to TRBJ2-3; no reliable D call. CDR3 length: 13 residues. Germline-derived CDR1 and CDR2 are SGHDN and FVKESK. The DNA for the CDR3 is TGTGCCAGCAGCCAAGCCGGACGGACCTACGAGCAGTTT. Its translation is CASSQAGRTYEQF.

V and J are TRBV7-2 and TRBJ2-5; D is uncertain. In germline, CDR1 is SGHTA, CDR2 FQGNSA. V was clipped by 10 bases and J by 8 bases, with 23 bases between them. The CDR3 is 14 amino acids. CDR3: CANNLAADQATQYF. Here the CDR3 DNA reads TGTGCCAACAACTTAGCTGCGGACCAAGCAACCCAGTACTTC.

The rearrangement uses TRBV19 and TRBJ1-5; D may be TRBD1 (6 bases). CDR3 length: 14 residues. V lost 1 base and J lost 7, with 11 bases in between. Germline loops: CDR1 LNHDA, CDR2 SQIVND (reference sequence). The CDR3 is CASSIVGGPQPQHF. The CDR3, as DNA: TGTGCCAGTAGTATAGTGGGGGGGCCACAGCCCCAGCATTTT.

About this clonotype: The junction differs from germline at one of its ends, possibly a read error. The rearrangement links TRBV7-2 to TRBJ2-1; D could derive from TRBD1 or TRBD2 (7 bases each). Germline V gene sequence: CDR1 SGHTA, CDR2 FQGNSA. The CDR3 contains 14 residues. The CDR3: CASSSRGDSRNQPF. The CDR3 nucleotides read TGTGCCAGCAGCTCACGGGGGGACAGCCGCAATCAGCCCTTC.

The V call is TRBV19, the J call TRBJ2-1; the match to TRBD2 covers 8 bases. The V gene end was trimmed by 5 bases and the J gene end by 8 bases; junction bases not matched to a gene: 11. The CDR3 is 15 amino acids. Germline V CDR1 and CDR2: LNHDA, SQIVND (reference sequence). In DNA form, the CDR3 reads TGTGCCAGTAGTCTAACTAGCGGAGCCTGCGATGAGCAGTTCTTC. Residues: CASSLTSGACDEQFF.